The 6 T cell receptor beta chains listed next were all sequenced from one sample in a study of CD8 T cells in ankylosing spondylitis. TCRdb re-called the 5' RACE reads through MiXCR, storing one row per CDR3 protein. The profile shows 250,000 or so distinct CDR3 sequences, roughly a quarter of them singletons. The sample consisted of blood, either unsorted or a sorted T cell fraction (not recorded which). The receptors were sampled from a male donor with ankylosing spondylitis or in good health (not recorded which).

This clonotype was detected many times. The chain is built from TRBV20-1 and TRBJ1-5; tentative D call: TRBD1 (5 bases). The CDR3 extends over 17 amino acids. V lost 0 bases, J lost 0 bases, and 15 bases lay in between. In germline, CDR1 is DFQATT, CDR2 SNEGSKA (reference sequence). In DNA form, the CDR3 reads TGCAGTGCTAGAGATCCGGGGCCCCTGTATAGCAATCAGCCCCAGCATTTT. Protein: CSARDPGPLYSNQPQHF.

There are many counts of this clonotype. The CDR3 coding sequence is TGTGCCAGCCAGACCCCGGGGTTCGTCTACGAGCAGTACTTC. Protein product: CASQTPGFVYEQYF. The chain links TRBV6-1 to TRBJ2-7; a weak D match, TRBD2 (5 bases). V was pared by 8 bases and J by 3 bases, with 17 bases between. Germline values: CDR1 MNHNS, CDR2 SASEGT. This CDR3 is built from 14 residues.

This chain uses TRBV15 with TRBJ1-6; TRBD1 might be the D (5 bases). The germline V gene encodes CDR1 LNHNV and CDR2 YYDKDF (reference sequence). V was cut by 8 bases and J by 5 bases, with 10 bases left in between. The CDR3 has 13 amino acids. CDR3 nucleotide sequence: TGTGCCACCTTGGAGACAGATAATTCACCCCTCCACTTT. This translates into CATLETDNSPLHF.

The chain is built from TRBV5-6 and TRBJ2-1; D possibly corresponds to TRBD1 (5 bases). Trimming removed 1 base from V and 0 bases from J, with 11 bases in between. CDR1 is SGHDT, CDR2 YYEEEE, per germline. The CDR3 is made up of 16 amino acids. As DNA, the CDR3 is TGTGCCAGCAGCTTGTTGCTAGACAGCTCCTACAATGAGCAGTTCTTC. Its translation: CASSLLLDSSYNEQFF.

In this sample, this clonotype turned up many times. The J gene is TRBJ2-3, the V gene TRBV3-1; 9 bases map to TRBD2. The germline CDR1 and CDR2 sequences are LGHDT and YNNKEL (reference sequence). The CDR3 length is 15 residues. V was pared by 3 bases and J by 5 bases, with 6 bases of the junction left unmatched. The CDR3 protein is CASSQRGGVIDTQYF. DNA of the CDR3: TGTGCCAGCAGCCAGCGGGGGGGCGTTATAGATACGCAGTATTTT.

The V and J genes are TRBV20-1 and TRBJ2-1, with D perhaps TRBD2 (6 bases). The CDR3 contains 15 residues. V was pared by 6 bases and J by 0 bases, with 15 bases between. Germline V gene lookup returns CDR1 DFQATT and CDR2 SNEGSKA (reference sequence). The CDR3 DNA reads TGCAGTGCCCAGACCTACGGGAGCTCCTACAATGAGCAGTTCTTC. The encoded protein is CSAQTYGSSYNEQFF.